The sequence of this T cell receptor beta chain was determined in a study of blood T cell repertoires in COVID-19. In germline, CDR1 is SGHRS, CDR2 YFSETQ. The CDR3 runs to 14 residues. Trimming stripped 4 bases from V and 6 bases from J, with 14 bases between. The table came from immunoSEQ multiplex PCR; TCRdb's copy has only in-frame clones and leaves some out. The profile shows over 200,000 clones, approximately 90% of them singletons. This TCR was sampled from a middle-aged man with acute or convalescent COVID-19. The chain uses TRBV5-1 and TRBJ1-5; D not resolved. Sequencing input: peripheral blood. DNA of the CDR3: TGCGCCAGCAGCCGGGAGGGTGGTACTCAGCCCCAGCATTTT. Translation: CASSREGGTQPQHF.